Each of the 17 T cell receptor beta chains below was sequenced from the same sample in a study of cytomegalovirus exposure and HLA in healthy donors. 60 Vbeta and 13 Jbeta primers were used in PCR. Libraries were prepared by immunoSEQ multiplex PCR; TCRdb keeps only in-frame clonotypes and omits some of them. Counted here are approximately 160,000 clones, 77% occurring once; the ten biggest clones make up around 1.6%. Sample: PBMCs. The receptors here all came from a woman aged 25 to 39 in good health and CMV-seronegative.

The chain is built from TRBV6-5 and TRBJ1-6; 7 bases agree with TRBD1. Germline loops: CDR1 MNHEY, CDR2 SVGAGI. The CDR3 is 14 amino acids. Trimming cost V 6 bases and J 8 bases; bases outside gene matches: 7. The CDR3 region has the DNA TGTGCCAGCAGAGACAGGGCCTCTGATTCACCCCTCCACTTT. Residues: CASRDRASDSPLHF.

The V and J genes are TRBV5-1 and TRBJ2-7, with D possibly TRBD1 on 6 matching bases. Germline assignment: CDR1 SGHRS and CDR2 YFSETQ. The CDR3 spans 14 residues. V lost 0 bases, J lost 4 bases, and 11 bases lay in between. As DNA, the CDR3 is TGCGCCAGCAGCTTGGCGGTACAGGGATACGAGCAGTACTTC. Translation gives CASSLAVQGYEQYF. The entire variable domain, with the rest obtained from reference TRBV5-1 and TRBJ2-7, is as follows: KAGVTQTPRYLIKTRGQQVTLSCSPISGHRSVSWYQQTPGQGLQFLFEYFSETQRNKGNFPGRFSGRQFSNSRSEMNVSTLELGDSALYLCASSLAVQGYEQYFGPGTRLTVT.

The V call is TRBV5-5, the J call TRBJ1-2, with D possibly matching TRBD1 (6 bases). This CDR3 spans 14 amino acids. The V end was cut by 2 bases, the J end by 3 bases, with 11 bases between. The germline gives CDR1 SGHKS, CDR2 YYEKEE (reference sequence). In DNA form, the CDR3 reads TGTGCCAGCAGCTTCGCAGGGGTAGACTATGGCTACACCTTC. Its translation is CASSFAGVDYGYTF.

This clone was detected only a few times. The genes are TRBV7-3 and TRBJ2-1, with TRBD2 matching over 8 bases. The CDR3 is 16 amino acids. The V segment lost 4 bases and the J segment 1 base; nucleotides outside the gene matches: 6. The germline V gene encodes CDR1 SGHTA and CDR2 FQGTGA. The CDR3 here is CASSSSGRRSYNEQFF. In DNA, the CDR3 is TGTGCCAGCAGCTCAAGCGGGAGAAGATCCTACAATGAGCAGTTCTTC.

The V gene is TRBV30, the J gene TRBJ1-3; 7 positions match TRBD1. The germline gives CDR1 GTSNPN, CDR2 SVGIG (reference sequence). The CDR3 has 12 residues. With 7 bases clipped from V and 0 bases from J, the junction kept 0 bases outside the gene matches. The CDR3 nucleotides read TGTGCCTACAGGGGCTCTGGAAACACCATATATTTT. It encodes CAYRGSGNTIYF.

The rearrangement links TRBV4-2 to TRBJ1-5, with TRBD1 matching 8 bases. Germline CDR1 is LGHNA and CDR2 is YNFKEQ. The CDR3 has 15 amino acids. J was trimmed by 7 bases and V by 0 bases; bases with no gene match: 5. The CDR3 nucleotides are TGTGCCAGCAGCCAAGAGGCCAGGGGGCAGCAGCCCCAGCATTTT. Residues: CASSQEARGQQPQHF.

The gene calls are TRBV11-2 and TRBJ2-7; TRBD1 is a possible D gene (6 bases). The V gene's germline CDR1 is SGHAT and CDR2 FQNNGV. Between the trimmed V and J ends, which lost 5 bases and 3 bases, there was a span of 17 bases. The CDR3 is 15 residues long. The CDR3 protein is CASSNLSGTNYEQYF. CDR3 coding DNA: TGTGCCAGCAGCAACCTATCCGGGACAAACTACGAGCAGTACTTC. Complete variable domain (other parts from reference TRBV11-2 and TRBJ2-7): EAGVAQSPRYKIIEKRQSVAFWCNPISGHATLYWYQQILGQGPKLLIQFQNNGVVDDSQLPKDRFSAERLKGVDSTLKIQPAKLEDSAVYLCASSNLSGTNYEQYFGPGTRLTVT.

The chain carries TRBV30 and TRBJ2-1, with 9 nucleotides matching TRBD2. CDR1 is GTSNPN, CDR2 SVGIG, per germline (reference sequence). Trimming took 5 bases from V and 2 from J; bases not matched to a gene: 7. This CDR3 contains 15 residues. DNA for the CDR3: TGTGCCTGGGGAGGCGGCGGGGGGGCCTACAATGAGCAGTTCTTC. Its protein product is CAWGGGGGAYNEQFF.

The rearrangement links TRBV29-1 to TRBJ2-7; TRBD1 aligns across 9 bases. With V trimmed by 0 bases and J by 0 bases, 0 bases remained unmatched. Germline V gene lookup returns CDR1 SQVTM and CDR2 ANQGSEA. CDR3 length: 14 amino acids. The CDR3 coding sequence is TGCAGCGTTGAAGAGACAGGGGGCTCCTACGAGCAGTACTTC. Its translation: CSVEETGGSYEQYF.

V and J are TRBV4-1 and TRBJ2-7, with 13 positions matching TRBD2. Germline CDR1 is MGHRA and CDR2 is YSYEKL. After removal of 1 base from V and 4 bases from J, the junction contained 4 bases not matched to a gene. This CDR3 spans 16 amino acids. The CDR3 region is CASSQGGGLAGYEQYF. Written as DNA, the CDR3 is TGCGCCAGCAGCCAAGGTGGGGGACTAGCGGGGTACGAGCAGTACTTC.

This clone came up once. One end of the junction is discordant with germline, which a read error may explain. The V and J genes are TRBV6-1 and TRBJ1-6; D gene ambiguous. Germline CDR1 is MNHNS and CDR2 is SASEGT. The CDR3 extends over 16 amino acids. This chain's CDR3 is CASTEVLLGINSPLHF. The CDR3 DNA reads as TGTGCCAGCACTGAAGTCCTGCTCGGGATTAATTCACCCCTCCACTTT.

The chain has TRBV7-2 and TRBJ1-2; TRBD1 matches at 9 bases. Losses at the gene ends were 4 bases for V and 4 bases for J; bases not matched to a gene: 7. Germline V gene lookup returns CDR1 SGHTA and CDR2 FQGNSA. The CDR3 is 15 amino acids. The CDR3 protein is CASSSRTGVPYGYTF. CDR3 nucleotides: TGTGCCAGCAGCTCCCGGACAGGGGTGCCCTATGGCTACACCTTC. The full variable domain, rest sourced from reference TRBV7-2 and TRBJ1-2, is GAGVSQSPSNKVTEKGKDVELRCDPISGHTALYWYRQSLGQGLEFLIYFQGNSAPDKSGLPSDRFSAERTGGSVSTLTIQRTQQEDSAVYLCASSSRTGVPYGYTFGSGTRLTVV.

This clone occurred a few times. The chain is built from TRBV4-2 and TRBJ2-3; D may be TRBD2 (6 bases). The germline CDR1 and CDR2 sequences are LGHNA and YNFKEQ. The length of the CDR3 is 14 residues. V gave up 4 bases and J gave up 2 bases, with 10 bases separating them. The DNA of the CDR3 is TGTGCCAGCAGCCCGGGGGAAGTCACAGATACGCAGTATTTT. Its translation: CASSPGEVTDTQYF.

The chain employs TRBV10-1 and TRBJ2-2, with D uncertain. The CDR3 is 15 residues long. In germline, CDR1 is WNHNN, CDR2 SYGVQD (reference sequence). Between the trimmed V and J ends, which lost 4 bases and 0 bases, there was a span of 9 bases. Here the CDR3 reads CASSAAGTNTGELFF. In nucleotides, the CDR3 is TGCGCCAGCAGTGCGGCAGGAACGAACACCGGGGAGCTGTTTTTT.

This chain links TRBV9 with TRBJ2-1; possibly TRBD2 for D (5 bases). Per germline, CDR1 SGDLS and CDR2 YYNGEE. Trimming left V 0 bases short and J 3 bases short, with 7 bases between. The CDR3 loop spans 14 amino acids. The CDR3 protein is CASSVDGGYNEQFF. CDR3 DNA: TGTGCCAGCAGCGTAGATGGAGGCTACAATGAGCAGTTCTTC.

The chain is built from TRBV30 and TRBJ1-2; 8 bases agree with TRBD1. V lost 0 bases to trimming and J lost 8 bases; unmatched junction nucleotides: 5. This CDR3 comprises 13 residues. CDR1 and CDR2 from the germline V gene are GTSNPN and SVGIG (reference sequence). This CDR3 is CAWSVTGGEGYTF. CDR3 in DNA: TGTGCCTGGAGTGTTACAGGGGGTGAGGGCTACACCTTC.

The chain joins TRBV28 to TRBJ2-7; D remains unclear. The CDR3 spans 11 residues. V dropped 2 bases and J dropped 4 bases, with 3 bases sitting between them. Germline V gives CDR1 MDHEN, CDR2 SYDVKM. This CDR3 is CASSLRYEQYF. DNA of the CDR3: TGTGCCAGCAGTTTACGGTACGAGCAGTACTTC.